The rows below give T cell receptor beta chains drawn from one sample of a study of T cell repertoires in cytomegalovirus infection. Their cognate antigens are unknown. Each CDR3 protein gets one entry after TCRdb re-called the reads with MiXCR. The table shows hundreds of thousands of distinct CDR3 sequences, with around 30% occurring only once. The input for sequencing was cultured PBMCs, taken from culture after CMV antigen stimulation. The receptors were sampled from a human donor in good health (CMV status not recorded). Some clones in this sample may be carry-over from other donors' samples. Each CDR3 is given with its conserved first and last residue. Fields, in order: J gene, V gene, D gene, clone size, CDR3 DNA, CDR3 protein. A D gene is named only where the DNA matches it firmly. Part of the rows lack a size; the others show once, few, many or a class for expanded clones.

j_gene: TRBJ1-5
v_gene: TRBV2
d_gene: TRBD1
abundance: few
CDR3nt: TGTGCCAGCAGTTTCCCTGGAGGGACAGGGAACGGCAATCAGCCCCAGCATTTT
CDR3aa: CASSFPGGTGNGNQPQHF

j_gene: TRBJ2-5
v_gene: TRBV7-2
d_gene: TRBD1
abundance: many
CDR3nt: TGTGCCAGCAGCTGGGGACAGGTTTGGGGGACCCAGTACTTC
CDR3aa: CASSWGQVWGTQYF

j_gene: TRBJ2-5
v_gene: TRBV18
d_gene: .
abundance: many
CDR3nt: TGTGCCAGCAGCCCATTGGGACAAGAGACCCAGTACTTC
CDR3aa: CASSPLGQETQYF

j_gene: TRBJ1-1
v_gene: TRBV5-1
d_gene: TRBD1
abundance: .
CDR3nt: TGCGCCAGCAGCGACTACAGGGGGACGAACACTGAAGCTTTCTTT
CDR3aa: CASSDYRGTNTEAFF

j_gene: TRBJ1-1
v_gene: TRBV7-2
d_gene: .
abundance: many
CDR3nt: TGTGCCAGCAGCTTAGCGCTGGGGGATACTGAAGCTTTCTTT
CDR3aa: CASSLALGDTEAFF

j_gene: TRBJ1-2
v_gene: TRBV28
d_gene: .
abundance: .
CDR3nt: TGTGCCACATCCACGGAAAATAACTATGGCTACACCTTC
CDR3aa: CATSTENNYGYTF

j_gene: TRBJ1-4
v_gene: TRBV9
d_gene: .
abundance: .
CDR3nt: TGTGCCAGCAGCGTACGGGACAATGAAAAACTGTTTTTT
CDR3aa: CASSVRDNEKLFF

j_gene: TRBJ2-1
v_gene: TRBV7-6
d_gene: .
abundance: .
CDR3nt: TGTGCCAGCAGCTTAGAGACTGGGCACTCCTACAATGAGCAGTTCTTC
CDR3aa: CASSLETGHSYNEQFF

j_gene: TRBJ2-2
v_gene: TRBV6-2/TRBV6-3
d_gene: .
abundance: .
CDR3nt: TGTGCCAGCAGTTACTCAGGGGAAACCACCGGGGAGCTGTTTTTT
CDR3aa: CASSYSGETTGELFF

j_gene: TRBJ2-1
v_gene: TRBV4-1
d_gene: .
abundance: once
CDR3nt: TGCGCCAGCAGCCAAGTAATGGGTACGAAGAATGAGCAGTTCTTC
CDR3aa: CASSQVMGTKNEQFF

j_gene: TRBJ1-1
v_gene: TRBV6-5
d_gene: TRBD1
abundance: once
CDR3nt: TGTGCCAGCAGTTACTCCACAGGGGGGGACACTGAAGCTTTCTTT
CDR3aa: CASSYSTGGDTEAFF

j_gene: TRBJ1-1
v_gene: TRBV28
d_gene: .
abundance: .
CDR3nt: TGTGCCAGCAGTCCTGTCTACAGGAACACTGAAGCTTTCTTT
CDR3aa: CASSPVYRNTEAFF

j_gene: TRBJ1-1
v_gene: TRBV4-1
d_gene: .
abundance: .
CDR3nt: TGCGCCAGCAGCCAAGGGACACTTACTGAAGGCACTGAAGCTTTCTTT
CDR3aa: CASSQGTLTEGTEAFF

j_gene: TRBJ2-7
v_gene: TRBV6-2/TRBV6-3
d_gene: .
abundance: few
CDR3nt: TGTGCCAGCAGACGAGGGCAGAACGAGCAGTACTTC
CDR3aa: CASRRGQNEQYF

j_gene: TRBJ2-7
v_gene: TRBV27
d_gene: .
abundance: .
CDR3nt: TGTGCCAGCAGTTTAAACCGGGACACCAACGCCTACGAGCAGTACTTC
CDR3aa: CASSLNRDTNAYEQYF

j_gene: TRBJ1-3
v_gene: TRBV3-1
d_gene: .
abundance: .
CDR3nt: TGTGCCAGCAGCCCACCGACGTACGCTGGAAACACCATATATTTT
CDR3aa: CASSPPTYAGNTIYF

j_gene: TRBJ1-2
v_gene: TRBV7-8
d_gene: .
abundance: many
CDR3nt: TGTGCCAGCAGCGGGGGGGGAATTCGTAGGAGGGACTATGGCTACACCTTC
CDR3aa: CASSGGGIRRRDYGYTF

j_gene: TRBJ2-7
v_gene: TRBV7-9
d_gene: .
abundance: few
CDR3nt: TGTGCCAGCAGCTCCCTGGGGGCTCACTACGAGCAGTACTTC
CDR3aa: CASSSLGAHYEQYF

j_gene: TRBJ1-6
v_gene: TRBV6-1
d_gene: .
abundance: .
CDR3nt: TGTGCCAGCAACCAGATGGACGCCCGCCGGACACCCCTCCACTTT
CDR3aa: CASNQMDARRTPLHF

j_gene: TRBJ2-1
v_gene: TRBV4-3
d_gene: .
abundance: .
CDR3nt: TGCGCCAGCAGCACAGAAGGAGAAGGCAATGAGCAGTTCTTC
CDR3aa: CASSTEGEGNEQFF

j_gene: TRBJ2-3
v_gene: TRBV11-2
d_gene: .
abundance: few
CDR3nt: TGTGCCAGCAGACTCGACAGCACAGATACGCAGTATTTT
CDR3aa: CASRLDSTDTQYF

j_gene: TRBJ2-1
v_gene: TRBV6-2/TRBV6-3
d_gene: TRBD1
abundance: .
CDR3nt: TGTGCCAGCAGAGACCCCGGACAGGGCAGAATCAATGAGCAGTTCTTC
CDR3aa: CASRDPGQGRINEQFF

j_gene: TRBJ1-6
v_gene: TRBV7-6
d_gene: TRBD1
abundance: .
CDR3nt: TGTGCCAGCAGCGGAAGACAGGGCAGCAATTCACCCCTCCACTTT
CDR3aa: CASSGRQGSNSPLHF

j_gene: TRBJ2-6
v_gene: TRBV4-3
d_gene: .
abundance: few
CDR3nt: TGCGCCAGCAGCCAAGATTTTGGTGGGCGACTACCTCCCTCTGGGGCCAACGTCCTGACTTTC
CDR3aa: CASSQDFGGRLPPSGANVLTF

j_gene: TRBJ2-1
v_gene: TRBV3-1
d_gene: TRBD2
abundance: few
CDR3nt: TGTGCCAGCTCGGGACTAGGATACAATGAGCAGTTCTTC
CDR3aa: CASSGLGYNEQFF

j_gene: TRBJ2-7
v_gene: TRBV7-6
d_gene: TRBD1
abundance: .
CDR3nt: TGTGCCAGCAGCTTTGGGCAGGGGGCCGACGAGCAGTACTTC
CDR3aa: CASSFGQGADEQYF

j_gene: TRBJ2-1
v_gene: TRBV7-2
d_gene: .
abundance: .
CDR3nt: TGTGCCAGCAGCTTACTAGGGGGGGCTTACAATGAGCAGTTCTTC
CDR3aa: CASSLLGGAYNEQFF

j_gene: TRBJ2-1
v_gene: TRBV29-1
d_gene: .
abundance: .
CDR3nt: TGCAGCGTAAAGATTAGCGACAATGAGCAGTTCTTC
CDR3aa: CSVKISDNEQFF

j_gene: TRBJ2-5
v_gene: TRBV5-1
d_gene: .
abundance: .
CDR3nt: TGCGCCAGCAATGCGGCAACAACAGGAGAGACCCAGTACTTC
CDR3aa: CASNAATTGETQYF

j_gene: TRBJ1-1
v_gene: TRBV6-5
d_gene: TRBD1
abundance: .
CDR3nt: TGTGCCAGCAGGGAGACAGGGAGGAGGACTGAAGCTTTCTTT
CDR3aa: CASRETGRRTEAFF

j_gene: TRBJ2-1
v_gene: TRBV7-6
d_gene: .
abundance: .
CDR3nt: TGTGCCAGCAGCTTAGTCTCGGTCGGGCCCAATGAGCAGTTCTTC
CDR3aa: CASSLVSVGPNEQFF

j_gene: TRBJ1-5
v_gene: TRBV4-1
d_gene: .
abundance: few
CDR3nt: TGCGCCAGCAGCCAAGATCCCTTGCGGCGCAATCAGCCCCAGCATTTT
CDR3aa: CASSQDPLRRNQPQHF

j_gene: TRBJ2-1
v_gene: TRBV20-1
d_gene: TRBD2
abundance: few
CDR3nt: TGCAGTGCGTCAGGACTAGCGGGAGGCAATGAGCAGTTCTTC
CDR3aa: CSASGLAGGNEQFF

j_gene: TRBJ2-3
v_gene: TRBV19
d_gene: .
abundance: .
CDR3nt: TGTGCCAGTAGTATTGGGGCCGGGACCATGAGCACAGATACGCAGTATTTT
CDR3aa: CASSIGAGTMSTDTQYF

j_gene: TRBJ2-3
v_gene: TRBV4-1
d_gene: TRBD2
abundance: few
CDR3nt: TGCGCCAGCAGCCAAGATGGGGGACTAGCGGACCACACAGATACGCAGTATTTT
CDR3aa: CASSQDGGLADHTDTQYF

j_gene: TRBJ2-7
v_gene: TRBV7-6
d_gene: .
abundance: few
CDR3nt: TGTGCCAGCAGCCCTGAACAGGGAGGGGAGTACGAGCAGTACTTC
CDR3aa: CASSPEQGGEYEQYF

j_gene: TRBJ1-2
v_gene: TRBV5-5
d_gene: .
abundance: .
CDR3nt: TGTGCCAGCAGCTTGGCCCCGGAAAACTATGGCTACACCTTC
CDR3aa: CASSLAPENYGYTF

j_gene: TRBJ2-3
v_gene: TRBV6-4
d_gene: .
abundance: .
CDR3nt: TGTGCCAGCAGTGAACTAGCAGGGGATACGCAGTATTTT
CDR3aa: CASSELAGDTQYF

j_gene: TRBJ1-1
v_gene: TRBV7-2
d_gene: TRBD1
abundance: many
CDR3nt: TGTGCCAGCAGCCCCTCCGGGACAGGGGTCAGAGCTTTCTTT
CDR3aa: CASSPSGTGVRAFF

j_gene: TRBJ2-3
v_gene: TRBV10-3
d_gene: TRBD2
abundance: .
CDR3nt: TGTGCCATCAGAAGCGGGGGGACTAGCACAGATACGCAGTATTTT
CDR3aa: CAIRSGGTSTDTQYF

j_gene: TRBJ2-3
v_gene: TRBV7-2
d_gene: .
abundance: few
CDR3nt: TGTGCCAGCAGCTCATGGGAGGCCGATACGCAGTATTTT
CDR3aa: CASSSWEADTQYF

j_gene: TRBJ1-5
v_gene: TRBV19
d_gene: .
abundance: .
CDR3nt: TGTGCCAGTACTATCGGGCAGGGGCGACAGCCCCAGCATTTT
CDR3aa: CASTIGQGRQPQHF

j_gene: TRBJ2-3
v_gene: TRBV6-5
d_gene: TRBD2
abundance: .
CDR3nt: TGTGCCAGCAGTTACTCGAGTGGACTAGCGGGAAGTACAGATACGCAGTATTTT
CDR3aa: CASSYSSGLAGSTDTQYF

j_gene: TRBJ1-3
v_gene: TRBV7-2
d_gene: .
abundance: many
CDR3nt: TGTGCCAGCAGCTTCGACGGAGAAACTGGAAACACCATATATTTT
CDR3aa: CASSFDGETGNTIYF

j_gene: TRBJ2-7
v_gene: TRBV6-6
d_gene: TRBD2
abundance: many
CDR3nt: TGTGCCAGCAGCCGGACTAGCGGTTCCTACGAGCAGTACTTC
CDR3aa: CASSRTSGSYEQYF